Each of the 16 T cell receptor beta chains below was sequenced from the same sample in a study of response to subunit inactivated influenza vaccine. MiXCR was run by TCRdb on the RT-PCR reads, yielding one entry per CDR3 protein. The data contain 490,000 or so distinct CDR3 sequences, 6.5% to 8% of them seen just once; the ten biggest clones take up 10% to 15%. The sample here was PBMCs from blood, taken less than 30 months after vaccination. Receptors originate from a man in his fifties or sixties who received an inactivated influenza vaccine.

The chain couples TRBV28 to TRBJ1-4; 7 bases line up with TRBD1. The V gene end was trimmed by 7 bases and the J gene end by 4 bases; junction bases not matched to a gene: 9. Germline V gives CDR1 MDHEN, CDR2 SYDVKM. This CDR3 contains 15 residues. CDR3 coding DNA: TGTGCCAGCACCAAAGCGACAGGGAGTAATGAAAAACTGTTTTTT. It is translated as CASTKATGSNEKLFF. Supplemented by reference TRBV28 and TRBJ1-4, the full variable domain reads DVKVTQSSRYLVKRTGEKVFLECVQDMDHENMFWYRQDPGLGLRLIYFSYDVKMKEKGDIPEGYSVSREKKERFSLILESASTNQTSMYLCASTKATGSNEKLFFGSGTQLSVL.

In its sample, this clonotype was seen a few times. The rearrangement joins TRBV29-1 to TRBJ2-7; the match to TRBD2 covers 12 bases. Germline V lookup: CDR1 SQVTM, CDR2 ANQGSEA. CDR3 length: 14 amino acids. V lost 6 bases, J lost 3 bases, and 6 bases stayed unmatched. CDR3 sequence: CSVLRTSGVYEQYF. The CDR3 DNA follows: TGCAGCGTCCTTAGGACTAGCGGGGTCTACGAGCAGTACTTC.

This clonotype was seen a handful of times. This sequence joins TRBV6-1 and TRBJ1-2; perhaps TRBD1 as D (6 bases). Germline CDR1 is MNHNS and CDR2 is SASEGT. The V end lost 7 bases, the J end lost 2 bases, and 17 bases lay between the germline ends. The CDR3 contains 15 residues. The CDR3 DNA follows: TGTGCCAGCAAAACGCGGGACATATTAAACTATGGCTACACCTTC. Translation gives CASKTRDILNYGYTF.

This clonotype was found many times. The V call is TRBV20-1, the J call TRBJ2-7; 7 bases align to TRBD1. The junction had 3 bases not matched to a gene; V was cut back by 1 base and J by 3 bases. The germline V gene has CDR1 DFQATT and CDR2 SNEGSKA (reference sequence). The CDR3 has 13 residues. CDR3 in amino acids: CSARGNRGYEQYF. CDR3 bases: TGCAGTGCTAGAGGAAACAGGGGCTACGAGCAGTACTTC.

The rearrangement links TRBV9 to TRBJ2-7; 7 bases match TRBD2. Germline V gives CDR1 SGDLS, CDR2 YYNGEE. The CDR3 covers 14 residues. V lost 4 bases and J lost 5; bases outside the gene matches: 9. The CDR3 reads CASSPGLGWDEQYF. For the CDR3, the DNA is TGTGCCAGCAGCCCAGGACTAGGCTGGGACGAGCAGTACTTC.

This clonotype appeared a few times. The genes are TRBV15 and TRBJ2-2; D is undetermined. The CDR3 runs to 13 residues. Germline V lookup: CDR1 LNHNV, CDR2 YYDKDF (reference sequence). Between the trimmed V and J ends, which lost 6 bases and 6 bases, there was a span of 11 bases. CDR3 DNA: TGTGCCACCAGACTCAGAGGTGCCGGGGAGCTGTTTTTT. It is translated as CATRLRGAGELFF.

Many counts were recorded for this clonotype. V usage is TRBV12-3 or TRBV12-4 and J usage is TRBJ2-6, with 8 bases that match TRBD1. This CDR3 is built from 19 residues. With 2 bases clipped from V and 2 bases from J, the junction kept 11 bases outside the gene matches. The CDR3 loop reads CASSLRRRGLSTGANVLTF. In DNA form, the CDR3 reads TGTGCCAGCAGTTTACGCCGCAGGGGGCTATCTACTGGGGCCAACGTCCTGACTTTC.

This clonotype has more than one count but fewer than ten. The V gene is TRBV4-3, the J gene TRBJ1-4; weak D call: TRBD1 (5 bases). Per germline, CDR1 LGHNA and CDR2 YSLEER. V lost 3 bases and J lost 7, with 18 bases in between. The CDR3 runs 16 residues. CDR3 sequence: CASSQTPQGGIEKLFF. CDR3 DNA: TGCGCCAGCAGCCAGACCCCCCAGGGAGGAATTGAAAAACTGTTTTTT.

A few counts support this clonotype. This chain joins TRBV20-1 and TRBJ2-1; the match to TRBD2 covers 14 bases. The V segment lost 3 bases and the J segment 7 bases; nucleotides outside the gene matches: 11. The germline gives CDR1 DFQATT, CDR2 SNEGSKA (reference sequence). The CDR3 is made up of 17 amino acids. Here the CDR3 DNA reads TGCAGTGCTAGTCGCCTTGGGGGGACTAGCGGGGGTAATGAGCAGTTCTTC. This translates into CSASRLGGTSGGNEQFF.

Note on this clonotype: A much larger clone differs from this one at a single base, so this may be a read error. This chain uses TRBV6-2 or TRBV6-3 with TRBJ1-5; TRBD1 might be the D (5 bases). The CDR3 spans 14 residues. Per germline, CDR1 MNHEY and CDR2 SVGEGT. The CDR3: CASSFSGIRQPEHF. Here the CDR3 DNA reads TGTGCCAGCAGTTTTTCCGGAATACGACAGCCCGAGCATTTT.

A single count supports this clonotype. The junction departs from the called germline gene at one end, perhaps through a read error. V gene TRBV5-1 combines with J gene TRBJ2-2; D perhaps matches TRBD2 (5 bases). CDR3 size: 14 residues. Germline V gives CDR1 SGHRS, CDR2 YFSETQ. This CDR3 reads CASSLVGNTGEPFF. CDR3 sequence (DNA): TGCGCCAGCAGCTTGGTGGGCAACACCGGGGAGCCGTTTTTT.

In this sample, this clonotype turned up a few times. This chain links TRBV10-3 with TRBJ2-7; D is ambiguous. The CDR3 runs to 14 residues. V lost 0 bases to trimming and J lost 3 bases, with 9 bases between them. CDR1 is ENHRY and CDR2 is SYGVKD in the germline V gene. CDR3 in amino acids: CAISESGQIYEQYF. The CDR3 coding sequence is TGTGCCATCAGTGAGTCGGGTCAGATCTACGAGCAGTACTTC.

The CDR3 loop reads CASTLDSTGAYEQYF. The CDR3 DNA reads as TGTGCCAGCACCCTTGATTCGACAGGGGCCTACGAGCAGTACTTC. The chain combines TRBV4-2 with TRBJ2-7; 8 nucleotides line up with TRBD1. Trimming at V came to 7 bases and at J to 2 bases, leaving 10 bases not matched to a gene. Germline-derived CDR1 and CDR2 are LGHNA and YNFKEQ. CDR3 size: 15 residues.

Ten or more counts support this clonotype. The rearrangement joins TRBV12-3 or TRBV12-4 to TRBJ1-6; 8 nucleotides agree with TRBD1. The J segment lost 5 bases and the V segment lost 8 bases, leaving 5 bases of the junction unmatched. The CDR3 is 14 amino acids. The CDR3 nucleotides are TGTGCCAGCGGGACAGGATCCAATAATTCACCCCTCCACTTT. It encodes CASGTGSNNSPLHF.

The gene calls are TRBV9 and TRBJ2-7, with a possible D match to TRBD2 (6 bases). The CDR3 covers 14 residues. The V and J ends lost 0 bases and 2 bases respectively, with 9 bases between them. Germline V lookup: CDR1 SGDLS, CDR2 YYNGEE. As DNA, the CDR3 is TGTGCCAGCAGCGTAGGTAGCGGAACCTACGAGCAGTACTTC. Residues: CASSVGSGTYEQYF.

This clonotype was picked up a small number of times. This rearrangement joins TRBV5-1 to TRBJ2-7; D gene unclear. The CDR3 runs to 15 residues. The V gene's germline CDR1 is SGHRS and CDR2 YFSETQ. V dropped 4 bases and J dropped 2 bases, with 16 bases sitting between them. The CDR3 here is CASSRVLAVTYEQYF. The CDR3 DNA sequence: TGCGCCAGCAGCCGGGTTTTAGCAGTGACCTACGAGCAGTACTTC.